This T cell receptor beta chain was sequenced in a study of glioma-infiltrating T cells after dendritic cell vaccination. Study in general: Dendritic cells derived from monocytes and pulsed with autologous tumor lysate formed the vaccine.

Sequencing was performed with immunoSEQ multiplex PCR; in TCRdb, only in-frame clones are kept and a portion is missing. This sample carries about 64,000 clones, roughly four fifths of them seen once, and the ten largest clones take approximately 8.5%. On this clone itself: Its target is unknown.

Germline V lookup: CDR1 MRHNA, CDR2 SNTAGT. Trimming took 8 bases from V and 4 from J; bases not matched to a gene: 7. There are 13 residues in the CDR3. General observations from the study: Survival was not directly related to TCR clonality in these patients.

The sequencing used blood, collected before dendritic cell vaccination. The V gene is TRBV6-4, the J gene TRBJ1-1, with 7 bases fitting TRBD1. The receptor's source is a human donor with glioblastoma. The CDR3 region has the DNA TGTGCCAGCCGTAGACAGGGCGGCACTGAAGCTTTCTTT. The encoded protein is CASRRQGGTEAFF.